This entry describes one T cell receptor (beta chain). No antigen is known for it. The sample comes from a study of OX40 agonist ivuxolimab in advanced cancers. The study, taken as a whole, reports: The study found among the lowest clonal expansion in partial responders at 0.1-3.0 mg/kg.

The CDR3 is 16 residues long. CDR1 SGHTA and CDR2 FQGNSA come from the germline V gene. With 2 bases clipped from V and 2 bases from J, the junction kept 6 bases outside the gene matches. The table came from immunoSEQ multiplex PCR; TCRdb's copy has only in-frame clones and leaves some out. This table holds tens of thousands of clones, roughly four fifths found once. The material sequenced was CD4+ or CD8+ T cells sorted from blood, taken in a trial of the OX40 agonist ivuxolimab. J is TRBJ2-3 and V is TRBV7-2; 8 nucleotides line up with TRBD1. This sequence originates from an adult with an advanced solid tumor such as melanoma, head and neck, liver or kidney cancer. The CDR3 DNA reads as TGTGCCAGCAGCTTACAGGAGACAGGGGTCACAGATACGCAGTATTTT. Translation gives CASSLQETGVTDTQYF. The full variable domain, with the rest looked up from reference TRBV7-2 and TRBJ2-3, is GAGVSQSPSNKVTEKGKDVELRCDPISGHTALYWYRQSLGQGLEFLIYFQGNSAPDKSGLPSDRFSAERTGGSVSTLTIQRTQQEDSAVYLCASSLQETGVTDTQYFGPGTRLTVL.